A selection of T cell receptor beta chains follows, all from one sample in a study of technical replicates of blood from a few donors. The assay was immunoSEQ multiplex PCR, and TCRdb's table has in-frame clones only and misses some. The sample consists of 53,000 or so clones, roughly 93% of them appearing once. The sequencing input was PBMCs. The receptors come from a human donor in good health. Some clones in this sample may be carry-over from other donors' samples. The CDR3 runs from the conserved cysteine through the conserved F or W. D genes are given only for firm matches. Clone size is given for some rows only: seen once, a few or many times, or a class if the clone is expanded.

V	size	J	D	CDR3	DNA
TRBV19	.	TRBJ1-6	.	CASRDSGRLDNSPLHF	TGTGCCAGTAGAGACTCAGGGAGGTTGGATAATTCACCCCTCCACTTT
TRBV27	.	TRBJ2-7	.	CASKGQGNYEQYF	TGTGCCAGCAAGGGGCAGGGTAACTACGAGCAGTACTTC
TRBV6-5	.	TRBJ2-1	TRBD2	CASSYSASGIGNEQFF	TGTGCCAGCAGTTACTCGGCTAGCGGGATTGGCAATGAGCAGTTCTTC
TRBV9	.	TRBJ2-6	TRBD1	CASSPRQGKVSGANVLTF	TGTGCCAGCAGCCCCAGACAGGGGAAGGTCTCTGGGGCCAACGTCCTGACTTTC
TRBV29-1	.	TRBJ2-7	TRBD2	CSVAYSLSGGYEQYF	TGCAGCGTTGCGTATAGCTTATCGGGGGGCTACGAGCAGTACTTC
TRBV19	.	TRBJ1-2	TRBD1	CASSTQGGGADYGYTF	TGTGCCAGTAGTACTCAAGGAGGGGGCGCGGACTATGGCTACACCTTC
TRBV5-1	.	TRBJ1-3	.	CASSSYDTSGNTIYF	TGCGCCAGCAGCTCCTACGACACCTCTGGAAACACCATATATTTT
TRBV5-1	.	TRBJ2-7	TRBD2	CASSSGAGDISEEYF	TGCGCCAGCAGCTCCGGGGCGGGAGACATCTCCGAGGAGTACTTC
TRBV11-1	.	TRBJ2-5	TRBD2	CASSLGTSGKGETQYF	TGTGCCAGCAGCTTGGGGACTAGCGGGAAGGGGGAGACCCAGTACTTC
TRBV18	.	TRBJ2-5	.	CASSPRTAQETQYF	TGTGCCAGCTCACCGAGGACAGCTCAAGAGACCCAGTACTTC
TRBV27	.	TRBJ2-7	.	CASTSVGGSLYEQYF	TGTGCCAGCACCAGCGTTGGGGGGTCACTTTACGAGCAGTACTTC
TRBV4-3	.	TRBJ2-1	TRBD2	CASSQDFLAGGPRIYNEQFF	TGCGCCAGCAGCCAAGACTTCTTAGCGGGAGGGCCGAGGATTTACAATGAGCAGTTCTTC
TRBV7-2	.	TRBJ2-3	.	CASSLGRPSTDTQYF	TGTGCCAGCAGCTTGGGGAGACCTAGCACAGATACGCAGTATTTT
TRBV6-5	.	TRBJ1-3	TRBD1	CASSYSTGYGNTIYF	TGTGCCAGCAGTTACTCGACAGGGTACGGAAACACCATATATTTT
TRBV5-1	.	TRBJ2-1	.	CASSKQRSYNEQFF	TGCGCCAGCAGCAAGCAGAGGTCCTACAATGAGCAGTTCTTC
TRBV15	once	TRBJ2-7	TRBD2	CATTLGRGSYEQYF	TGTGCCACCACCCTAGGGCGGGGGAGCTACGAGCAGTACTTC
TRBV30	.	TRBJ2-5	.	CAWSVGAGRETQYF	TGTGCCTGGAGTGTAGGGGCTGGCAGAGAGACCCAGTACTTC
TRBV6-4	.	TRBJ2-1	TRBD2	CASSEVGTSGSNEQFF	TGTGCCAGCAGTGAAGTAGGGACTAGCGGGAGTAATGAGCAGTTCTTC
TRBV7-9	.	TRBJ2-2	.	CASSPLKGGYGGELFF	TGTGCCAGCAGCCCCCTTAAGGGGGGGTACGGCGGGGAGCTGTTTTTT
TRBV19	.	TRBJ1-2	.	CASSIDRNYGYTF	TGTGCCAGTAGTATTGACAGAAACTATGGCTACACCTTC
TRBV7-9	.	TRBJ2-7	.	CASSLAQYEQYF	TGTGCCAGCAGCTTAGCACAGTACGAGCAGTACTTC
TRBV29-1	.	TRBJ2-7	.	CSVGGQDPLEQYF	TGCAGCGTTGGAGGGCAGGACCCCTTGGAGCAGTACTTC
TRBV29-1	.	TRBJ1-2	.	CSVEEGLGYTF	TGCAGCGTTGAGGAGGGATTGGGCTACACCTTC
TRBV7-7	.	TRBJ2-1	.	CASSIGQEGYNEQFF	TGTGCCAGCAGCATCGGACAGGAGGGCTACAATGAGCAGTTCTTC
TRBV2	.	TRBJ2-7	TRBD2	CASSGRGISYEQYF	TGTGCCAGCAGTGGGCGGGGGATCTCCTACGAGCAGTACTTC
TRBV5-1	.	TRBJ2-2	.	CASSLRGAQAGELFF	TGCGCCAGCAGCTTGCGGGGGGCCCAGGCCGGGGAGCTGTTTTTT
TRBV11-3	once	TRBJ1-6	.	CASSRGNSPLHF	TGTGCCAGCAGCAGGGGAAATTCACCCCTCCACTTT
TRBV4-2	.	TRBJ1-6	TRBD1	CASRPTGQEFNSPLHF	TGTGCCAGCAGACCGACCGGACAGGAATTCAATTCACCCCTCCACTTT
TRBV5-3	.	TRBJ1-1	TRBD1	CARSQDRSRTEAFF	TGTGCCAGAAGCCAGGACAGGTCGAGAACTGAAGCTTTCTTT
TRBV6-6	.	TRBJ2-7	TRBD1	CASSTGQGGHEQYF	TGTGCCAGCAGCACCGGACAGGGTGGGCACGAGCAGTACTTC
TRBV28	.	TRBJ2-7	TRBD1	CASSPLRDRDLMQYF	TGTGCCAGCAGTCCCCTCCGGGACAGGGATTTGATGCAGTACTTC
TRBV10-3	once	TRBJ2-2	TRBD2	CATGGTTTGELFF	TGTGCCACGGGGGGGACGACGACCGGGGAGCTGTTTTTT
TRBV5-1	.	TRBJ2-7	TRBD1	CASSSGQTIYEQYF	TGCGCCAGCAGCTCGGGACAGACCATATACGAGCAGTACTTC
TRBV30	once	TRBJ1-2	TRBD1	CAWSRDRGNYGYTF	TGTGCCTGGAGTCGGGACAGGGGGAACTATGGCTACACCTTC
TRBV7-8	once	TRBJ1-2	TRBD1	CASSLEGRQGSNYGYTF	TGTGCCAGCAGCTTGGAGGGGAGACAGGGGTCTAACTATGGCTACACCTTC
TRBV9	.	TRBJ2-1	TRBD1	CASSAQGQGAYEQFF	TGTGCCAGCAGCGCCCAAGGACAGGGGGCCTATGAGCAGTTCTTC
TRBV5-8	.	TRBJ2-5	.	CASSLPGVVETQYF	TGTGCCAGCAGCTTGCCGGGAGTTGTAGAGACCCAGTACTTC
TRBV4-3	.	TRBJ2-5	.	CASSTSYGGRETQYF	TGCGCCAGCAGCACCTCATACGGAGGCAGGGAGACCCAGTACTTC
TRBV18	.	TRBJ2-7	TRBD1	CASSRDRGRYEQYF	TGTGCCAGCTCACGGGACAGGGGTCGGTACGAGCAGTACTTC
TRBV7-9	once	TRBJ1-1	.	CASRREGNTEAFF	TGTGCCAGCAGGAGGGAGGGGAACACTGAAGCTTTCTTT
TRBV5-1	.	TRBJ1-2	.	CASSPWVDGSYGYTF	TGCGCCAGCAGCCCCTGGGTGGACGGGAGCTATGGCTACACCTTC
TRBV25-1	.	TRBJ2-7	TRBD1	CASSDEQGAFYEQYF	TGTGCCAGCAGTGACGAACAGGGGGCTTTCTACGAGCAGTACTTC
TRBV2	.	TRBJ2-7	TRBD2	CASMPGLAGYEQYF	TGTGCCAGCATGCCGGGACTAGCGGGCTACGAGCAGTACTTC
TRBV19	.	TRBJ1-6	.	CASSIALGYNSPLHF	TGTGCCAGTAGTATAGCGCTAGGCTATAATTCACCCCTCCACTTT
TRBV15	once	TRBJ2-7	.	CATSREGLSYEQYF	TGTGCCACCAGCAGAGAGGGCCTCTCCTACGAGCAGTACTTC
TRBV29-1	.	TRBJ1-2	TRBD1	CSAPSGQGEPEIYGYTF	TGCAGCGCACCTTCGGGACAGGGGGAGCCCGAAATCTATGGCTACACCTTC
TRBV4-3	.	TRBJ2-1	.	CASSSRQGHNEQFF	TGCGCCAGCAGCTCCCGGCAGGGGCACAATGAGCAGTTCTTC
TRBV2	.	TRBJ1-5	.	CASSEQVFSNQPQHF	TGTGCCAGCAGTGAACAGGTCTTTAGCAATCAGCCCCAGCATTTT
TRBV4-2	once	TRBJ2-7	.	CASRPTDQGGEQYF	TGTGCCAGCAGGCCGACGGACCAGGGGGGAGAGCAGTACTTC
TRBV7-6	.	TRBJ2-7	.	CASTQGLDRAYEQYF	TGTGCCAGCACCCAAGGGTTGGACAGAGCCTACGAGCAGTACTTC
TRBV5-3	.	TRBJ2-1	.	CARLPVAPFYEQFF	TGTGCCAGACTACCGGTAGCTCCTTTTTACGAGCAGTTCTTC
TRBV27	.	TRBJ1-6	.	CASSFGGGFNSPLHF	TGTGCCAGCAGTTTTGGGGGGGGGTTTAATTCACCCCTCCACTTT
TRBV11-2	.	TRBJ2-7	.	CASSLAGGTYEQYF	TGTGCCAGCAGCTTAGCGGGGGGCACCTACGAGCAGTACTTC
TRBV7-6	.	TRBJ2-3	TRBD2	CASSTGSGNQDTQYF	TGTGCCAGCAGCACAGGTAGCGGGAACCAAGATACGCAGTATTTT
TRBV5-1	.	TRBJ2-5	TRBD1	CASSEGQGGETQYF	TGCGCCAGCAGCGAGGGACAGGGAGGAGAGACCCAGTACTTC
TRBV7-8	once	TRBJ2-1	TRBD2	CASSLSLAGREQFF	TGTGCCAGCAGCTTATCACTAGCGGGGAGGGAGCAGTTCTTC
TRBV4-2	.	TRBJ2-1	.	CASSQDLLAGGVNEQFF	TGTGCCAGCAGCCAAGACCTACTGGCCGGGGGTGTTAATGAGCAGTTCTTC
TRBV5-1	.	TRBJ2-1	TRBD1	CASSLAPRQGTNEQFF	TGCGCCAGCAGCTTGGCCCCGAGACAGGGTACAAATGAGCAGTTCTTC
TRBV21-1	.	TRBJ2-3	.	CASSKAVRLCNSYTDTQYF	TGTGCCAGCAGCAAAGCTGTTAGGCTTTGTAACAGCTACACAGATACGCAGTATTTT